This T cell receptor (beta chain) was recorded in a study of beta chain features in type 1 diabetes. Study-level points and caveats: Significant though moderate, a shortening of TCRB CDR3s appeared in all four CD4+ subsets of Type 1 diabetes patients.

What was sequenced were expressed TCRB transcripts, since all of the isolated RNA had been reverse transcribed. The assay was immunoSEQ multiplex PCR, and TCRdb's table has in-frame clones only and misses some. The table lists around 260,000 clones, around 24% of them singletons, with approximately 0.011% in the top ten. This clone was seen a handful of times. Its antigen is not known. Germline V CDR1 and CDR2: SGHTA, FQGNSA. The CDR3 spans 14 residues. The V gene end was trimmed by 1 base and the J gene end by 10 bases; junction bases not matched to a gene: 6. The chain has TRBV7-2 and TRBJ2-1; TRBD2 matches at 8 bases. This TCR was sampled from a woman in her 30s with type 1 diabetes. The sample consisted of naive CD4+ T cells from blood. The CDR3: CASSLVLGGREQFF. The DNA for the CDR3 is TGTGCCAGCAGCTTAGTATTGGGCGGGAGGGAGCAGTTCTTC.